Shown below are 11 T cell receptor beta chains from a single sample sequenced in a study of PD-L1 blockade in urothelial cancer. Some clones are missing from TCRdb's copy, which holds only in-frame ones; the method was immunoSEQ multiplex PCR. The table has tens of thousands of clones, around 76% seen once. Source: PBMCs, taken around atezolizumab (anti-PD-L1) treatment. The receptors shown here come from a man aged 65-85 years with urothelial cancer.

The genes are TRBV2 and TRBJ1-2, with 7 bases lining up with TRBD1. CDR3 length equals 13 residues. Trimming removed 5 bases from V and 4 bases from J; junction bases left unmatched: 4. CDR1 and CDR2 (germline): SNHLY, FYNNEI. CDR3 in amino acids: CASSQTGSYGYTF. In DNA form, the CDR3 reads TGTGCCAGCAGTCAGACAGGGAGCTATGGCTACACCTTC. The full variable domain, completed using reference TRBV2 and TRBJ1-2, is EPEVTQTPSHQVTQMGQEVILRCVPISNHLYFYWYRQILGQKVEFLVSFYNNEISEKSEIFDDQFSVERPDGSNFTLKIRSTKLEDSAMYFCASSQTGSYGYTFGSGTRLTVV.

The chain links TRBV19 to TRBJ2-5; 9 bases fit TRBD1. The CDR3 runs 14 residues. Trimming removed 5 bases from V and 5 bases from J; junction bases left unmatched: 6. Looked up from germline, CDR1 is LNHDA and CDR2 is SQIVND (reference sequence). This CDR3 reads CASSPGQGGETQYF. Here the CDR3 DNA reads TGTGCCAGTAGTCCGGGACAGGGAGGGGAGACCCAGTACTTC.

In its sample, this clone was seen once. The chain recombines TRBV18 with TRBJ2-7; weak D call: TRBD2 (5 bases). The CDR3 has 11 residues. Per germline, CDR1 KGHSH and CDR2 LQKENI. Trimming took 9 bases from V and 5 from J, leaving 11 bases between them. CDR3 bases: TGTGCCAGTACGAGAGGGAACGAGCAGTACTTC. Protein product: CASTRGNEQYF.

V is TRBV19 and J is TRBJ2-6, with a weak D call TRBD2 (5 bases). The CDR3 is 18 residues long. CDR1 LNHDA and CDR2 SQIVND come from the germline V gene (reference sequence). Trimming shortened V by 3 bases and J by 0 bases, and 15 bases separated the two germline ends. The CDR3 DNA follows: TGTGCCAGTAGTATGACGACTATATCCCCCTCTGGGGCCAACGTCCTGACTTTC. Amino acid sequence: CASSMTTISPSGANVLTF.

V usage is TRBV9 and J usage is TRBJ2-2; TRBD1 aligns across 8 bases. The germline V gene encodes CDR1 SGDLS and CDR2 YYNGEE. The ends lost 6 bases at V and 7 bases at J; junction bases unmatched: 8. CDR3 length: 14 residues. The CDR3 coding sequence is TGTGCCAGCAACATACAGGGGGGTATCGGGGAGCTGTTTTTT. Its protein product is CASNIQGGIGELFF.

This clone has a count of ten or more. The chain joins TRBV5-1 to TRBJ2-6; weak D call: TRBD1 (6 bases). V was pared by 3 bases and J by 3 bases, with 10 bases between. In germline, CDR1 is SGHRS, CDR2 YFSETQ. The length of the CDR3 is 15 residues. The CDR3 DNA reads TGCGCCAGCAGCTCCACAGGGATTGGGGCCAACGTCCTGACTTTC. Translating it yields CASSSTGIGANVLTF. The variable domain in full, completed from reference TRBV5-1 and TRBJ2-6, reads KAGVTQTPRYLIKTRGQQVTLSCSPISGHRSVSWYQQTPGQGLQFLFEYFSETQRNKGNFPGRFSGRQFSNSRSEMNVSTLELGDSALYLCASSSTGIGANVLTFGAGSRLTVL.

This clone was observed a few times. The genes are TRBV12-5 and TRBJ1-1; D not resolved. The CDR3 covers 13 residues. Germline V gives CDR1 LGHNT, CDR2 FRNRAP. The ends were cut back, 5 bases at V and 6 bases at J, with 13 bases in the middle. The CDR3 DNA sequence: TGTGCTAGTGGTCCCCTCGGGATGGCTGAAGCTTTCTTT. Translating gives CASGPLGMAEAFF.

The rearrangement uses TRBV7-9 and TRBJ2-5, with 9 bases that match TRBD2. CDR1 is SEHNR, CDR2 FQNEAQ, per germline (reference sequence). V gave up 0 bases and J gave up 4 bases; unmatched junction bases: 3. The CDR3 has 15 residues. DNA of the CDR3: TGTGCCAGCAGCTTAGCGGCGGGAGGGGGAGAGACCCAGTACTTC. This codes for CASSLAAGGGETQYF.

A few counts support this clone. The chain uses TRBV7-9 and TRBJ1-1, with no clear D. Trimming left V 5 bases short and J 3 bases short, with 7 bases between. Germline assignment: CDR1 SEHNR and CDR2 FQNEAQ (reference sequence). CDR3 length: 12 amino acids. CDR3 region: CASSGRDTEAFF. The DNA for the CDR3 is TGTGCCAGCAGCGGGCGGGACACTGAAGCTTTCTTT.

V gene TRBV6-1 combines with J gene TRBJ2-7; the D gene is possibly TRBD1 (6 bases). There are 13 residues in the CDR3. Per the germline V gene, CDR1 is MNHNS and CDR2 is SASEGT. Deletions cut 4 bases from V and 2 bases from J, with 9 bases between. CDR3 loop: CASSGTETYEQYF. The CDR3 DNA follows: TGTGCCAGCAGTGGGACAGAGACCTACGAGCAGTACTTC.

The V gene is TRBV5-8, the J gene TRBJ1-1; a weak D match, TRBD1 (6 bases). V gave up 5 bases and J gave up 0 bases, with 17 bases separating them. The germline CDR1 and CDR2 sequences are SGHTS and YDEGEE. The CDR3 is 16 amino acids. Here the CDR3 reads CASRVETGVLNTEAFF. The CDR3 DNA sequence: TGTGCCAGCAGGGTAGAGACAGGCGTATTGAACACTGAAGCTTTCTTT. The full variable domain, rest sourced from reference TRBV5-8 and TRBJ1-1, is EAGVTQSPTHLIKTRGQQATLRCSPISGHTSVYWYQQALGLGLQFLLWYDEGEERNRGNFPPRFSGRQFPNYSSELNVNALELEDSALYLCASRVETGVLNTEAFFGQGTRLTVV.